One and the same sample provided the 27 T cell receptor beta chains below, sequenced in a study of shared clonotypes between healthy human individuals. The data were produced by immunoSEQ multiplex PCR, yet TCRdb's version contains in-frame clones alone and is incomplete. The sample records about 530,000 clones, over 60% being singletons. The sample consisted of PBMCs. The receptors derive from a woman in her thirties or forties in good health. Some clones in this sample may be carry-over from other donors' samples.

The J gene is TRBJ1-2, the V gene TRBV2; 12 bases fit TRBD1. The V gene's germline CDR1 is SNHLY and CDR2 FYNNEI. With V trimmed by 6 bases and J by 8 bases, 7 bases remained unmatched. The CDR3 is 14 amino acids. This CDR3 reads CASRSRGQGAGYTF. The CDR3 nucleotides read TGTGCCAGCAGGAGTAGGGGACAGGGGGCGGGCTACACCTTC.

This chain links TRBV5-6 with TRBJ2-7; D is unresolved. V lost 3 bases to trimming and J lost 5 bases, with 18 bases between them. Germline loops: CDR1 SGHDT, CDR2 YYEEEE. This CDR3 comprises 15 residues. The DNA for the CDR3 is TGTGCCAGCAGCTCAGTGGCACGCCATTGGGACGAGCAGTACTTC. It codes for CASSSVARHWDEQYF. The complete variable domain, with remaining parts taken from reference TRBV5-6 and TRBJ2-7, reads DAGVTQSPTHLIKTRGQQVTLRCSPKSGHDTVSWYQQALGQGPQFIFQYYEEEERQRGNFPDRFSGHQFPNYSSELNVNALLLGDSALYLCASSSVARHWDEQYFGPGTRLTVT.

The V call is TRBV7-2, the J call TRBJ2-5; no firm D call. CDR1 and CDR2 from the germline V gene are SGHTA and FQGNSA. Between the trimmed V and J ends, which lost 3 bases and 5 bases, there was a span of 10 bases. This CDR3 is 13 amino acids long. In DNA, the CDR3 is TGTGCCAGCAGCTTTGGCGCTTTGGAGACCCAGTACTTC. Amino acid sequence: CASSFGALETQYF.

The chain has TRBV15 and TRBJ2-5; D is unresolved. V lost 5 bases and J 3 bases, leaving 10 bases between the germline ends. The CDR3 totals 13 residues. Germline V gene sequence: CDR1 LNHNV, CDR2 YYDKDF (reference sequence). The chain's CDR3 is CATSGWVEETQYF. CDR3 coding DNA: TGTGCCACCAGCGGGTGGGTCGAAGAGACCCAGTACTTC.

The chain uses TRBV11-2 and TRBJ2-3; 8 bases line up with TRBD2. CDR1 is SGHAT, CDR2 FQNNGV, per germline. This CDR3 is 15 amino acids long. V was pared by 6 bases and J by 4 bases, with 9 bases of the junction left unmatched. CDR3 loop: CASRKPGLGPDTQYF. In nucleotides, the CDR3 is TGTGCCAGCAGAAAGCCGGGACTAGGCCCAGATACGCAGTATTTT.

V gene TRBV5-4 combines with J gene TRBJ2-2; 8 positions match TRBD2. V lost 4 bases and J lost 4; bases outside the gene matches: 9. The CDR3 runs 16 residues. The germline V gene has CDR1 SGHNT and CDR2 YYREEE (reference sequence). The CDR3 bases are TGTGCCAGCAGCAGACCCGGGACTAGTGGCACCGGGGAGCTGTTTTTT. Protein: CASSRPGTSGTGELFF.

Comment on this clone: This sample includes further DNA sequences coding for the same CDR3. The CDR3 DNA is TGTGCCAGCAGTGGGGGGAACACTGAAGCTTTCTTT. Protein: CASSGGNTEAFF. This chain connects TRBV2 to TRBJ1-1, with D unresolved. There are 12 residues in the CDR3. CDR1 is SNHLY, CDR2 FYNNEI, per germline. V was clipped by 4 bases and J by 1 base, with 4 bases between them.

This clone showed up just a few times. This chain uses TRBV7-9 with TRBJ2-7; TRBD1 matches at 9 bases. Germline assignment: CDR1 SEHNR and CDR2 FQNEAQ (reference sequence). The CDR3 length is 14 residues. Losses at the gene ends were 5 bases for V and 4 bases for J; bases not matched to a gene: 6. The CDR3 loop reads CASSNRGQGYEQYF. The CDR3 DNA sequence: TGTGCCAGCAGCAATAGGGGACAGGGTTACGAGCAGTACTTC.

The chain joins TRBV15 to TRBJ2-1; weak D call: TRBD1 (5 bases). This CDR3 spans 16 amino acids. The germline V gene has CDR1 LNHNV and CDR2 YYDKDF (reference sequence). The V and J ends lost 1 base and 3 bases respectively, with 13 bases between them. This chain's CDR3 is CATSRVQGNLYNEQFF. DNA of the CDR3: TGTGCCACCAGCAGAGTGCAGGGAAACCTCTACAATGAGCAGTTCTTC. Full variable domain (missing parts from reference TRBV15 and TRBJ2-1): DAMVIQNPRYQVTQFGKPVTLSCSQTLNHNVMYWYQQKSSQAPKLLFHYYDKDFNNEADTPDNFQSRRPNTSFCFLDIRSPGLGDTAMYLCATSRVQGNLYNEQFFGPGTRLTVL.

The V and J genes are TRBV4-1 and TRBJ1-4; 9 bases are a match to TRBD1. Germline CDR1 is MGHRA and CDR2 is YSYEKL. J gave up 4 bases and V 4 bases, and 4 bases lay outside the gene matches. CDR3 length: 15 residues. In nucleotides, the CDR3 is TGCGCCAGCAGCCGGGGGACAGGGCGTAATGAAAAACTGTTTTTT. It yields the protein CASSRGTGRNEKLFF.

The gene calls are TRBV7-6 and TRBJ1-1, with D unresolved. Germline V CDR1 and CDR2: SGHVS, FNYEAQ. The ends were cut back, 5 bases at V and 4 bases at J, with 8 bases in the middle. The CDR3 contains 12 residues. For the CDR3, the DNA is TGTGCCAGCAGCCAAAAAAGCACTGAAGCTTTCTTT. Protein sequence: CASSQKSTEAFF.

The chain has TRBV5-8 and TRBJ2-5, with TRBD2 identical over 15 bases. CDR1 SGHTS and CDR2 YDEGEE come from the germline V gene. Trimming at V came to 4 bases and at J to 5 bases, leaving 12 bases not matched to a gene. The CDR3 has 18 residues. The CDR3 spells CASSAGWTSGRAQETQYF. The CDR3 coding sequence is TGTGCCAGCAGCGCGGGGTGGACTAGCGGGAGGGCCCAGGAGACCCAGTACTTC.

This clone was observed a handful of times. The CDR3 nucleotides are TGTGCCAGCAGCAAAGGGGTGGCTAGCGGGAGGGTAGATACGCAGTATTTT. Residues: CASSKGVASGRVDTQYF. The rearrangement joins TRBV21-1 to TRBJ2-3; the table's D call TRBD2 went unverified against the DNA. TRBV21-1 is termed a pseudogene. This CDR3 has 17 amino acids.

This clone was detected once. The chain has TRBV5-6 and TRBJ1-2, with D maybe TRBD1 (5 bases). This CDR3 comprises 13 residues. Trimming took 0 bases from V and 6 from J, leaving 9 bases between them. Germline lookup yields CDR1 SGHDT and CDR2 YYEEEE. CDR3 in amino acids: CASSLGTTNGYTF. CDR3 nucleotides: TGTGCCAGCAGCTTGGGGACAACCAATGGCTACACCTTC.

J is TRBJ1-5 and V is TRBV27; D might be TRBD1 (5 bases). V was shortened by 4 bases and J by 4 bases, with 11 bases between the two germline ends. CDR3 length equals 14 residues. Looked up from germline, CDR1 is MNHEY and CDR2 is SMNVEV (reference sequence). In DNA form, the CDR3 reads TGTGCCAGCAGTTCCCTGCAGGGTAATCAGCCCCAGCATTTT. As protein: CASSSLQGNQPQHF.

J is TRBJ1-2 and V is TRBV4-1; D gene ambiguous. CDR3 length: 14 amino acids. Trimming shortened V by 0 bases and J by 0 bases, and 5 bases separated the two germline ends. CDR1 and CDR2 (germline): MGHRA, YSYEKL. The CDR3 region has the DNA TGCGCCAGCAGCCAAGAAAAGACTAACTATGGCTACACCTTC. Translation gives CASSQEKTNYGYTF.

The chain recombines TRBV19 with TRBJ2-1; tentatively, D is TRBD1 (6 bases). Trimming cost V 5 bases and J 4 bases, with 9 bases left between them. Germline CDR1 is LNHDA and CDR2 is SQIVND (reference sequence). This CDR3 contains 13 residues. The DNA for the CDR3 is TGTGCCAGTAGTGAAGGACAGTACAATGAGCAGTTCTTC. This sequence encodes CASSEGQYNEQFF.

V gene TRBV11-3 combines with J gene TRBJ2-1, with TRBD2 matching 9 bases. The J segment lost 2 bases and the V segment lost 5 bases, leaving 4 bases of the junction unmatched. Germline CDR1 is SGHNT and CDR2 is YENEEA. CDR3 length: 15 residues. The CDR3 region has the DNA TGTGCCAGCAGCCGAGGACTAGCGACCTACAATGAGCAGTTCTTC. Its protein is CASSRGLATYNEQFF.

The rearrangement uses TRBV28 and TRBJ1-4; weak D call: TRBD1 (5 bases). Trimming left V 7 bases short and J 7 bases short, with 16 bases between. The CDR3 contains 14 residues. Germline V CDR1 and CDR2: MDHEN, SYDVKM. Written as DNA, the CDR3 is TGTGCCAGCACCCGCTGGGGGTCGGGTGAAAAACTGTTTTTT. It encodes CASTRWGSGEKLFF.

As for this clone: A clone one base away is much larger, so this may be a read error. Other nucleotide sequences in the sample specify the same CDR3. J is TRBJ1-1 and V is TRBV2; 8 bases map to TRBD1. V dropped 4 bases and J dropped 0; count of bases not matched to a gene: 1. CDR1 SNHLY and CDR2 FYNNEI come from the germline V gene. This CDR3 has 14 amino acids. CDR3 amino acids: CASSVDRVNTEAFF. The CDR3 DNA sequence: TGTGCCAGCAGTGTGGACAGGGTGAACACTGAAGCTTTCTTT. Full variable domain (remainder filled in from reference TRBV2 and TRBJ1-1): EPEVTQTPSHQVTQMGQEVILRCVPISNHLYFYWYRQILGQKVEFLVSFYNNEISEKSEIFDDQFSVERPDGSNFTLKIRSTKLEDSAMYFCASSVDRVNTEAFFGQGTRLTVV.

This clone was seen just once. The V and J genes are TRBV29-1 and TRBJ2-5; D might be TRBD2 (6 bases). Trimming removed 6 bases from V and 0 bases from J, with 8 bases in between. Per the germline V gene, CDR1 is SQVTM and CDR2 is ANQGSEA. The CDR3 length is 12 residues. The CDR3 loop reads CSVGDYQETQYF. The DNA for the CDR3 is TGCAGCGTGGGGGACTACCAAGAGACCCAGTACTTC.

Details on this clone: The sample has other DNA sequences that encode this CDR3 too. The gene calls are TRBV28 and TRBJ1-1; D remains ambiguous. The V gene's germline CDR1 is MDHEN and CDR2 SYDVKM. The CDR3 has 13 residues. The V end lost 3 bases, the J end lost 2 bases, and 7 bases lay between the germline ends. In nucleotides, the CDR3 is TGTGCCAGCAGTTTGGATGTTAACACTGAAGCTTTCTTT. Translating gives CASSLDVNTEAFF.

The gene calls are TRBV5-1 and TRBJ2-5; 7 bases agree with TRBD2. This CDR3 has 14 residues. Germline V gives CDR1 SGHRS, CDR2 YFSETQ. The J segment lost 2 bases and the V segment lost 5 bases, leaving 6 bases of the junction unmatched. The CDR3 nucleotides read TGCGCCAGCAGACGACTAGCTGAGCAAGAGACCCAGTACTTC. Its translation: CASRRLAEQETQYF.

J is TRBJ2-3 and V is TRBV19; tentatively, D is TRBD1 (6 bases). CDR3 size: 13 residues. Trimming removed 3 bases from V and 8 bases from J, with 12 bases in between. CDR1 and CDR2 from the germline V gene are LNHDA and SQIVND (reference sequence). CDR3 DNA sequence: TGTGCCAGTAGTATGGGGGCCCCCGGTACGCAGTATTTT. Amino acids: CASSMGAPGTQYF.

This clone is a singleton in its sample. The chain is built from TRBV27 and TRBJ1-3; D not certain. Trimming removed 0 bases from V and 0 bases from J, with 6 bases in between. CDR1 is MNHEY and CDR2 is SMNVEV in the germline V gene (reference sequence). The CDR3 runs 15 residues. The CDR3 spells CASSLSGISGNTIYF. DNA for the CDR3: TGTGCCAGCAGTTTATCAGGAATCTCTGGAAACACCATATATTTT.

This clone appeared a single time. The CDR3 region is CASSEVSGRAADTQYF. The CDR3, as DNA: TGTGCCAGCAGTGAAGTGAGCGGGAGGGCCGCAGATACGCAGTATTTT. The chain has TRBV6-1 and TRBJ2-3; 10 bases align to TRBD2. The V gene end was trimmed by 1 base and the J gene end by 4 bases; junction bases not matched to a gene: 5. The CDR3 has 16 amino acids. The germline V gene has CDR1 MNHNS and CDR2 SASEGT.

About this clone itself: This same CDR3 is encoded by further DNA sequences in the sample. The chain combines TRBV28 with TRBJ1-5, with D unresolved. CDR1 and CDR2 (germline): MDHEN, SYDVKM. V shed 5 bases and J shed 4 bases, with 6 bases lying between them. The CDR3 runs to 12 residues. CDR3 DNA: TGTGCCAGCAGTCCGGGGAATCAGCCCCAGCATTTT. It codes for CASSPGNQPQHF.